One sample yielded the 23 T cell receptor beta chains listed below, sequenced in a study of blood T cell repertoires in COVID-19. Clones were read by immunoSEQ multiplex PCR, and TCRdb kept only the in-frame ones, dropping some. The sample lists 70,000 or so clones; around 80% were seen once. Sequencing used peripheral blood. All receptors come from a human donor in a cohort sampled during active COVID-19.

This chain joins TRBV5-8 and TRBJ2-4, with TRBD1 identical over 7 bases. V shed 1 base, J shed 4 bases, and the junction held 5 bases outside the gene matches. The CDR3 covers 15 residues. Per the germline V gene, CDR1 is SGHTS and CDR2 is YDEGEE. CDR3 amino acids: CASSLPGTDKNIQYF. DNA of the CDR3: TGTGCCAGCAGCTTGCCCGGGACAGATAAAAACATTCAGTACTTC.

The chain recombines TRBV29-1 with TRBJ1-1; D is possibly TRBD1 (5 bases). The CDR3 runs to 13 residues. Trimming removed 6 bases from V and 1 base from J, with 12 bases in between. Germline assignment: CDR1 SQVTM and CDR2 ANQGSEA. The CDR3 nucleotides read TGCAGCGTGGCAGGGATCTCGAACACTGAAGCTTTCTTT. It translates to CSVAGISNTEAFF.

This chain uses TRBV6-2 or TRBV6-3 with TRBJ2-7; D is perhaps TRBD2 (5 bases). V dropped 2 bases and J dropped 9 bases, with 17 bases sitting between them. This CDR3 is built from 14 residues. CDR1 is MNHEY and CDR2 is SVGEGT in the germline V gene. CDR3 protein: CASSYETGPGMQYF. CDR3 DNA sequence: TGTGCCAGCAGTTACGAAACCGGCCCGGGAATGCAGTACTTC.

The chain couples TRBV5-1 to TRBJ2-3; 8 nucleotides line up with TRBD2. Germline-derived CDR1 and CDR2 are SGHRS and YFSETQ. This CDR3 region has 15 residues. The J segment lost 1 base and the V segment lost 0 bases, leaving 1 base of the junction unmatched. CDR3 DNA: TGCGCCAGCAGCTTGGACGGGAGGGGCACAGATACGCAGTATTTT. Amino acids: CASSLDGRGTDTQYF.

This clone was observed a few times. CDR3 DNA: TGTGCCAGCAGCCAAGCGGGACAGGGGCAGAGTGGCTACACCTTC. This gives the protein CASSQAGQGQSGYTF. This chain connects TRBV3-1 (or the pseudogene TRBV3-2) to TRBJ1-2, with TRBD1 matching 10 bases. CDR3 length: 15 residues. The V gene's germline CDR1 is LGHDT and CDR2 YNNKEL (reference sequence). V gave up 1 base and J gave up 7 bases; unmatched junction bases: 6.

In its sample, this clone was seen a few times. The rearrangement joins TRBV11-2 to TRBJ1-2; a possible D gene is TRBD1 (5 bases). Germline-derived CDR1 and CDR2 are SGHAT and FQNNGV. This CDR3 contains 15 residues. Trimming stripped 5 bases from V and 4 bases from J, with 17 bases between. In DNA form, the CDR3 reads TGTGCCAGCAGCCTAGGTCTGGGGCAGAGCTATGGCTACACCTTC. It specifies CASSLGLGQSYGYTF.

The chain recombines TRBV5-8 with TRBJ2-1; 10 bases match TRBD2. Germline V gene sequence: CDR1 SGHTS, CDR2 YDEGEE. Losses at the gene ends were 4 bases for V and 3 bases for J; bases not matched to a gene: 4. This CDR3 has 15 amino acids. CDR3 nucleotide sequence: TGTGCCAGCAGCCTAAGCGGGGGGGACTACAATGAGCAGTTCTTC. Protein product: CASSLSGGDYNEQFF.

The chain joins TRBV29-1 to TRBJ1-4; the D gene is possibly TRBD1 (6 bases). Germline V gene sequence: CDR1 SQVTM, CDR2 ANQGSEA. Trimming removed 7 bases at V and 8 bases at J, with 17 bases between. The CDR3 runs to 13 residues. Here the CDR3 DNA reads TGCAGCGCTACAGGGAAAGGGGGAGAAAAACTGTTTTTT. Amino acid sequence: CSATGKGGEKLFF. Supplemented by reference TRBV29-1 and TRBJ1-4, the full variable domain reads SAVISQKPSRDICQRGTSLTIQCQVDSQVTMMFWYRQQPGQSLTLIATANQGSEATYESGFVIDKFPISRPNLTFSTLTVSNMSPEDSSIYLCSATGKGGEKLFFGSGTQLSVL.

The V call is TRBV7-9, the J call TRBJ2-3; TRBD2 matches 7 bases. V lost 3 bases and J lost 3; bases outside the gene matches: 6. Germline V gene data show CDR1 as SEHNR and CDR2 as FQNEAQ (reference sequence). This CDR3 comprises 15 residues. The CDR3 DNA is TGTGCCAGCAGCTTCGGCGGGGGACGGACAGATACGCAGTATTTT. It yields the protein CASSFGGGRTDTQYF.

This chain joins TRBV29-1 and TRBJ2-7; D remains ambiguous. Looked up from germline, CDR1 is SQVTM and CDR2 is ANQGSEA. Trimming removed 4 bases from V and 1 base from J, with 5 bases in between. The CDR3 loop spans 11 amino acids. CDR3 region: CSVAISYEQYF. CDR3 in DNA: TGCAGCGTTGCCATTTCCTACGAGCAGTACTTC.

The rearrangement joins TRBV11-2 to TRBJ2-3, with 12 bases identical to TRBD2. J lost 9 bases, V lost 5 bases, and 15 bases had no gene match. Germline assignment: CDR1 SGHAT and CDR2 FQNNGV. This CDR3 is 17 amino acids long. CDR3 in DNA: TGTGCCAGCAGCCCCAGGTTGCTAGCGGGAGGGCGGTTGACGCAGTATTTT. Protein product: CASSPRLLAGGRLTQYF.

The chain's CDR3 is CASSTGQHSNQPQHF. The DNA for the CDR3 is TGTGCCAGTAGTACTGGACAGCATAGCAATCAGCCCCAGCATTTT. The chain joins TRBV19 to TRBJ1-5, with D possibly matching TRBD1 (6 bases). Trimming took 4 bases from V and 0 from J, leaving 10 bases between them. CDR3 size: 15 residues. The germline V gene encodes CDR1 LNHDA and CDR2 SQIVND (reference sequence).

CDR3 sequence: CATSSGTSGNTGELFF. The CDR3, as DNA: TGTGCCACCAGCAGTGGGACTAGCGGAAATACCGGGGAGCTGTTTTTT. The rearrangement joins TRBV15 to TRBJ2-2; 11 bases map to TRBD2. The CDR3 has 16 amino acids. V was pared by 3 bases and J by 5 bases, with 5 bases of the junction left unmatched. Germline V gene lookup returns CDR1 LNHNV and CDR2 YYDKDF (reference sequence). Based on the CDR3 plus reference TRBV15 and TRBJ2-2, the full variable domain is DAMVIQNPRYQVTQFGKPVTLSCSQTLNHNVMYWYQQKSSQAPKLLFHYYDKDFNNEADTPDNFQSRRPNTSFCFLDIRSPGLGDTAMYLCATSSGTSGNTGELFFGEGSRLTVL.

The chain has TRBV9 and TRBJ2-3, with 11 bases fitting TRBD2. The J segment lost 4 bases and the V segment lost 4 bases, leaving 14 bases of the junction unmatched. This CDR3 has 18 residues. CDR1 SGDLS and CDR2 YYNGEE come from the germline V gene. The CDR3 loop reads CASSPYWSSGRLADTQYF. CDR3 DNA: TGTGCCAGCAGCCCCTACTGGTCTAGCGGGAGGTTAGCAGATACGCAGTATTTT.

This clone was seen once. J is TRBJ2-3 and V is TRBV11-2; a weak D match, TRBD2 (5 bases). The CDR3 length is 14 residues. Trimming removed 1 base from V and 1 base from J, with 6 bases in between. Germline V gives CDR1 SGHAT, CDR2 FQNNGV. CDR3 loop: CASSLGGGTDTQYF. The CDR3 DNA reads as TGTGCCAGCAGCTTAGGGGGAGGCACAGATACGCAGTATTTT.

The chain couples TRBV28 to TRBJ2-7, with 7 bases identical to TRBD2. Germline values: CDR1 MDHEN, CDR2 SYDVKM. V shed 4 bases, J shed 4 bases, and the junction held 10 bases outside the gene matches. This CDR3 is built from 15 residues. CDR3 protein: CASSSRLASGYEQYF. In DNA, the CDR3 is TGTGCCAGCAGTTCACGACTAGCATCTGGGTACGAGCAGTACTTC.

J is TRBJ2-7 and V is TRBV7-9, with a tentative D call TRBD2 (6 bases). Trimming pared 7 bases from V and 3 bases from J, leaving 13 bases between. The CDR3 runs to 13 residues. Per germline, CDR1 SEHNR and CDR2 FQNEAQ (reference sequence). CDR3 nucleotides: TGTGCCAGCAACTCCCTCGGGGGCTACGAGCAGTACTTC. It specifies CASNSLGGYEQYF.

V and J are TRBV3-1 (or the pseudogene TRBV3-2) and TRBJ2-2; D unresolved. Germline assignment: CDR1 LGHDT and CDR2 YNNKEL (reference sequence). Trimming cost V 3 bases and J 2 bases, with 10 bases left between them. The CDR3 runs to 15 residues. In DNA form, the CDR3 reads TGTGCCAGCAGCCATGGCGGAAGCAACACCGGGGAGCTGTTTTTT. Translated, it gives CASSHGGSNTGELFF.

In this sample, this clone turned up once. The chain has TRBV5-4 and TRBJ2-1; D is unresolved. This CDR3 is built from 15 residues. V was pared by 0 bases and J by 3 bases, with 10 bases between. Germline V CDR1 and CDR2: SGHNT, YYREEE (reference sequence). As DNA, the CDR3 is TGTGCCAGCAGCTTGGACGGTAGCAGCTACAATGAGCAGTTCTTC. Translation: CASSLDGSSYNEQFF.

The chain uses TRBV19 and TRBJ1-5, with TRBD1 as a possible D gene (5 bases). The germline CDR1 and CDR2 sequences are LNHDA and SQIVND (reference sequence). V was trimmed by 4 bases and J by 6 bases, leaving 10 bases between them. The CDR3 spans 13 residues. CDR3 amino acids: CASSKGMGQPQHF. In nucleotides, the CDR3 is TGTGCCAGTAGTAAGGGGATGGGTCAGCCCCAGCATTTT.

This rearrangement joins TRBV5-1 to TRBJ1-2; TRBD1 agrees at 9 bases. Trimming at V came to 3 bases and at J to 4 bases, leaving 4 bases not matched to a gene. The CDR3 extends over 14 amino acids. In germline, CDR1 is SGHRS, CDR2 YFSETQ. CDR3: CASSSGQGVYGYTF. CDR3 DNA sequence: TGCGCCAGCAGCTCGGGACAGGGAGTCTATGGCTACACCTTC.

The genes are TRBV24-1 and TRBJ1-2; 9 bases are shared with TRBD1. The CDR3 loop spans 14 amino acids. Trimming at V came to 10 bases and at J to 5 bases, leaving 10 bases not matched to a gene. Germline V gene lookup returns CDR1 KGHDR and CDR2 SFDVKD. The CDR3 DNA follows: TGTGCCACGAGTCCCGGGACAGGGATTTATGGCTACACCTTC. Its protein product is CATSPGTGIYGYTF.

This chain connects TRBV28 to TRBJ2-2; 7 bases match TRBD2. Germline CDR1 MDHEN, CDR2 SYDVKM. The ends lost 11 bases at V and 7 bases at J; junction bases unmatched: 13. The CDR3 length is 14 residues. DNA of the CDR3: TGTGCCGGGGCCTCGGGGCGGGGGATCGGGGAGCTGTTTTTT. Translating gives CAGASGRGIGELFF.